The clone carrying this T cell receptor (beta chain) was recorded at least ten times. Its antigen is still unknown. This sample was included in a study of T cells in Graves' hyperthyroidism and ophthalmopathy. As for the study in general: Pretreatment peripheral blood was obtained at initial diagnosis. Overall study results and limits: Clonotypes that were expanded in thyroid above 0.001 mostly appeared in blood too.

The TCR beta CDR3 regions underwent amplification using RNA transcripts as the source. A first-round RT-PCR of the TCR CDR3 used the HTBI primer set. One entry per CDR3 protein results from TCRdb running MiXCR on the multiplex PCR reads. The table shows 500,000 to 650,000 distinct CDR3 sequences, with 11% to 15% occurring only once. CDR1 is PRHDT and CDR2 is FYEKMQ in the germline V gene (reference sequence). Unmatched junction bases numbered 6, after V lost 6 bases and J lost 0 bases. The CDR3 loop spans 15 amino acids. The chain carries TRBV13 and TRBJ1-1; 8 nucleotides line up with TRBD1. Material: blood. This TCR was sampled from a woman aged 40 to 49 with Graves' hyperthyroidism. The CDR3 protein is CASSSGGYVNTEAFF. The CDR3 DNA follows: TGTGCCAGCAGTTCAGGGGGCTACGTGAACACTGAAGCTTTCTTT.